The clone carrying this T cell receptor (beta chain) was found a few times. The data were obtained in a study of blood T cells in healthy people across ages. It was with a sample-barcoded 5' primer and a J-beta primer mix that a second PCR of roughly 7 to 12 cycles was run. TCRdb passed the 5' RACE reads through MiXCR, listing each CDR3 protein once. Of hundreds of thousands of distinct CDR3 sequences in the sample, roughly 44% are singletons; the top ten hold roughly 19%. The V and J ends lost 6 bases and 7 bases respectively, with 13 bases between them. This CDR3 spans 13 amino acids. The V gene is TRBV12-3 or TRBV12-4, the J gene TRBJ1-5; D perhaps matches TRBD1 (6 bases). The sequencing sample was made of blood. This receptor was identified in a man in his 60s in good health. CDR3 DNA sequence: TGTGCCAGCAGGCAACAGGGAAACCAGCCCCAGCATTTT. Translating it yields CASRQQGNQPQHF.